This T cell receptor beta chain was sequenced during a study of human thymus T cells. Findings of the study overall: Related research found strongly overlapping thymic repertoires in unrelated individuals. The authors found apparently biased V and J gene usage in thymic and blood repertoires.

From resections taken during corrective heart surgery, the thymus tissue was obtained. Clones were read by immunoSEQ multiplex PCR, and TCRdb kept only the in-frame ones, dropping some. The data contain tens of thousands of clones, 96% of them singletons. As to this clone: Its target is not known.

CDR1 is LNHDA, CDR2 SQIVND, per germline (reference sequence). With 8 bases removed from V and 3 bases from J, the gap between germline ends came to 23 bases. CDR3 size: 18 residues. The specimen was thymus tissue. The source of this sequence is a boy under three years old with a congenital heart defect but otherwise immunologically healthy. The V gene is TRBV19, the J gene TRBJ1-6; maybe TRBD1 (5 bases). The CDR3 sequence: CASANPQSPDSYNSPLHF. The CDR3 coding sequence is TGTGCCAGTGCCAACCCTCAATCTCCAGACAGCTATAATTCACCCCTCCACTTT.